The TCR beta chain described here comes from a study of post-analysis software for immune sequencing data (dated by TCRdb to 2013 to 2016). Background for the entire study: Recorded disease courses included relapsing-remitting, secondary progressive and progressive-relapsing multiple sclerosis, with some patients lacking subtype annotation. The patient repertoires were set against 10 to 11 previously published healthy control repertoires from donors whose ages ranged from 6 to 25 years. A subset of samples was prepared in parallel using single-end sample barcoding, then pooled and co-amplified after Illumina adapter ligation.

The sample holds a few counts of this clonotype. The antigen this receptor binds is unknown. No base qualities exist here, and no much larger clone lies one base off it. TCR beta repertoires were profiled from peripheral blood of 10 to 15 young patients with multiple sclerosis to demonstrate the VDJtools post-analysis software. Multiple sclerosis patients were children and adolescents aged about 6 to 16 years. The full study reports these points: The control group was slightly older than the multiple sclerosis patient group. Direct clustering with F measure revealed strong co-clustering of samples prepared in the same batch, which led to a batch-effect correction. Patients showed significantly higher frequencies than controls for a handful of TRBV segments, among them TRBV5-6, TRBV5-1 and TRBV20-1. Significantly lower normalized Chao1 diversity was found in multiple sclerosis patients than in controls, suggesting substantial peripheral T-cell clonal expansion.

Libraries were made using PCR. Sequencing was carried out with an Illumina HiSeq 2500. To reduce PCR and sequencing biases, unique molecular identifiers were built into the TCR beta cDNA libraries. Roughly 0.5 million cDNA molecules were obtained per 1 to 10 million input T cells, so each molecule approximated one T cell. The patient libraries were prepared and sequenced with the same protocol used for the earlier healthy control dataset. Samples belonging to the same batch were prepared together, multiplexed and sequenced on a shared HiSeq lane. The original methods were these. Raw barcoded reads were processed with MIGEC, and single-read molecular identifier groups were discarded before consensus assembly and CDR3 extraction. Clonotype tables were post-analysed with VDJtools, normalizing diversity by down-sampling all datasets to the smallest sample size. To correct batch-related cross-sample contamination, repertoire overlap clustering matched CDR3 amino acid sequences but not nucleotide sequences. TCRdb trimmed public reads at Q25 via fastp, called clones via MiXCR and kept in-frame beta chains. Merged by CDR3 protein, the rows form single entries marked with the most common genes and DNA. The V and J calls and clone size are TCRdb's, not the authors'. Within this sample are 650,000 to 850,000 distinct CDR3 sequences, with roughly 58% of them counted one time only. About 4.5% of the sample is in the top ten clones.

The CDR3 goes from the cysteine to the phenylalanine over 16 residues. Of all the DNA, just the CDR3 is kept, 48 bases in frame from base 1. Trimming accounts for 4 bases at V and 4 bases at J, while the number of junction bases matched to no gene is 10. From the germline V gene, CDR1 is MNHEY and CDR2 is SVGAGI. Material for sequencing was blood. In this chain, TRBV6-5 is recombined with TRBJ2-4, with 7 central nucleotides matching TRBD1. The receptor was isolated from a girl aged 10-17 years with multiple sclerosis. CDR3 sequence: CASSSWDRAKKNIQYF. In nucleotide form, the sequence is TGTGCCAGCAGTTCCTGGGACAGAGCTAAAAAAAACATTCAGTACTTC.